This TCR beta chain is drawn from a study of cytomegalovirus exposure and HLA in healthy donors. Study-level results: Reported results showed that the classifier diagnosed cytomegalovirus status with high specificity and sensitivity. The investigators catalogued 150 to 200 TCR beta chains as cytomegalovirus-associated.

V gave up 5 bases and J gave up 4 bases; unmatched junction bases: 7. The CDR3 is 14 residues long. Germline loops: CDR1 SGHVS, CDR2 FNYEAQ. Points on this clone: What it binds is not known.

Clones were sequenced by immunoSEQ multiplex PCR, and TCRdb holds only the in-frame ones, with some missing. The table lists approximately 270,000 clones, approximately 86% of them singletons. The source is a woman younger than 30 in good health and CMV-seronegative. The chain has TRBV7-6 and TRBJ1-1; 7 nucleotides agree with TRBD1. The sequenced material came from PBMCs. CDR3 protein: CASSPDRVGTEAFF. The DNA for the CDR3 is TGTGCCAGCAGCCCCGACAGGGTGGGCACTGAAGCTTTCTTT.